This T cell receptor (beta chain) was sequenced during a study of early T cells in non-severe SARS-CoV-2 infection. The sample holds many counts of this clonotype. The germline V and J ends were trimmed by 6 bases and 4 bases, with 25 bases remaining between them. CDR3 size: 16 residues. Germline V CDR1 and CDR2: DFQATT, SNEGSKA (reference sequence). Attachment of unique molecular identifiers to individual cDNA molecules was performed. TCRdb recomputed calls from the 5' RACE reads with MiXCR, one row per CDR3 protein. The sample has about 27,000 distinct CDR3 sequences, roughly 5.3% seen once; the top ten hold approximately 4%.

The receptor comes from an adult who was a healthcare worker with PCR-confirmed SARS-CoV-2 infection or an uninfected control (not recorded which). Sequenced input: whole blood. The chain joins TRBV20-1 to TRBJ2-7; tentative D call: TRBD1 (5 bases). CDR3 amino acids: CSALRPTPDIRYEQYF. The CDR3 region has the DNA TGCAGTGCCCTGAGGCCGACGCCGGACATTCGGTACGAGCAGTACTTC.